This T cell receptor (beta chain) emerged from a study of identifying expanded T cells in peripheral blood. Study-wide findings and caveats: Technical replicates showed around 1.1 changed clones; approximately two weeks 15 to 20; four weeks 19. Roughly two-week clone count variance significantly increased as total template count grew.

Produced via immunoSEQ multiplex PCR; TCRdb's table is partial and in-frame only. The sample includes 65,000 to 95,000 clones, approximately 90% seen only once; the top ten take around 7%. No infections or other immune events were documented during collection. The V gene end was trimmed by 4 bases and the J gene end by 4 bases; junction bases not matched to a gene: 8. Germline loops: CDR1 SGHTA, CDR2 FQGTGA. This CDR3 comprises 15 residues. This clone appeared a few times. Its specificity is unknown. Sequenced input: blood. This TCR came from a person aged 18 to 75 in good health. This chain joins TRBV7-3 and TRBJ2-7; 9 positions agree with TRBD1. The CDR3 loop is CASSSGTGSFYEQYF. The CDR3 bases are TGTGCCAGCAGCTCCGGGACAGGGTCATTTTACGAGCAGTACTTC. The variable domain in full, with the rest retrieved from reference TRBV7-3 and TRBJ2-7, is GAGVSQTPSNKVTEKGKYVELRCDPISGHTALYWYRQSLGQGPEFLIYFQGTGAADDSGLPNDRFFAVRPEGSVSTLKIQRTERGDSAVYLCASSSGTGSFYEQYFGPGTRLTVT.